This TCR beta chain was recorded in a study of blood T cell repertoires in COVID-19. Overall study context: The United States, Italy and Spain were the sources of the acute and convalescent COVID-19 samples.

The CDR3 extends over 13 amino acids. The V end lost 1 base, the J end lost 2 bases, and 5 bases lay between the germline ends. Germline CDR1 is LGHNT and CDR2 is FRNRAP. In the original analysis: Estimation of nucleated cell counts relied on the amplification of reference gene primers. Sequencing used immunoSEQ multiplex PCR; TCRdb keeps in-frame clones, though not all of them. V, J and clone size were drawn from that table, and D and trimming were deduced from the DNA. The sample has 150,000 to 200,000 clones, approximately 86% seen once. The chain is built from TRBV12-5 and TRBJ1-1; D gene unclear. Sequenced: peripheral blood. The receptor comes from a woman older than 75 with acute or convalescent COVID-19. CDR3 region: CASGLGVNTEAFF. CDR3 nucleotide sequence: TGTGCTAGTGGTTTGGGCGTAAACACTGAAGCTTTCTTT.